This T cell receptor beta chain stems from a study of blood T cell repertoires in COVID-19. In the study overall: T cells, B-cell-depleted T cells, or PBMCs provided the cDNA or gDNA that served as material.

CDR1 MNHEY and CDR2 SVGAGI come from the germline V gene. Deletions cut 6 bases from V and 4 bases from J, with 7 bases between. The CDR3 runs to 13 residues. Residents of about two dozen US areas, aged roughly 18 to 89 years, made up the participants. Cohort 3 recovery required two negative PCRs, clearance, or symptom resolution. Authors' data handling: Estimation of nucleated cell counts was performed using reference gene primer amplification. Some clones are missing from TCRdb's copy, which holds only in-frame ones; the method was immunoSEQ multiplex PCR. V and J calls and clone size come straight from that table; D and trimming were deduced from the DNA. Of roughly 300,000 clones in the sample, approximately 90% were seen once.

Sample: PBMCs or T cells enriched from blood (not recorded which). The receptor comes from a woman in her twenties or thirties who had recovered from COVID-19. J is TRBJ2-6 and V is TRBV6-5; D unresolved. CDR3 sequence reads: CASSPEGANVLTF. The CDR3 DNA is TGTGCCAGCAGCCCGGAGGGGGCCAACGTCCTGACTTTC.